This T cell receptor beta chain was profiled in a study of PD-1 blockade in mismatch repair-deficient tumors (dated by TCRdb to between 2016 and 2019). The study in broad terms: Between September 2013 and September 2016, the trial enrolled 86 consecutive patients with approximately 13 mismatch repair-deficient cancer types, every one of whom had been previously treated and was progressing. Deep sequencing of TCR CDR3 regions was used to track tumor-associated T cell clones in peripheral blood of patients responding to PD-1 blockade. What the study reported, not specific to this receptor: Clones residing in the tumor, which were often undetectable in blood before treatment, expanded quickly after pembrolizumab and then contracted, generally before radiologic responses.

In regard to this clone: Its binding antigen is unknown. No base quality values were provided; no much bigger clone lies one nucleotide off.

The CDR3 measures 15 amino acids from cysteine to phenylalanine. Just the 45-base CDR3 DNA is kept, in frame starting at base 1. V is cut by 8 bases and J by 8 bases, and the space between the germline ends is 23 bases. CDR1 SNHLY and CDR2 FYNNEI were looked up in the germline V gene. Library preparation employed the immunoSEQ multiplex PCR assay. TCRdb retrieved this table from immuneACCESS and kept in-frame rearrangements only. Not all clones are present; in checked studies, unresolved V genes account for under half, and no reason is known for the remainder. The sample has about 39,000 clones on record, over 80% of them singletons. Of the sample, around 0.99% falls within the top ten clones. Mismatch repair deficiency in every enrolled patient was established by polymerase chain reaction or immunohistochemistry. A few patients who responded to pembrolizumab therapy underwent TCR sequencing. In the phase II trial, pembrolizumab PD-1 blockade was tested prospectively in advanced mismatch repair-deficient cancers, no matter which tissue of origin the cancers came from. Peripheral blood T cell samples were serially collected before and at multiple times after PD-1 blockade was started. The timing of each blood sample was reported as weeks after the first dose of pembrolizumab.

This specimen consisted of PBMCs, obtained roughly 39 weeks after starting pembrolizumab. This clonotype originated in an adult with mismatch repair-deficient cancer. The chain links TRBV2 with TRBJ2-3, and possibly TRBD2, on 6 matching bases. The CDR3 in this case is CASLSPFGRGATQYF. DNA sequence: TGTGCCAGCCTCTCCCCCTTCGGGAGAGGAGCTACGCAGTATTTT.